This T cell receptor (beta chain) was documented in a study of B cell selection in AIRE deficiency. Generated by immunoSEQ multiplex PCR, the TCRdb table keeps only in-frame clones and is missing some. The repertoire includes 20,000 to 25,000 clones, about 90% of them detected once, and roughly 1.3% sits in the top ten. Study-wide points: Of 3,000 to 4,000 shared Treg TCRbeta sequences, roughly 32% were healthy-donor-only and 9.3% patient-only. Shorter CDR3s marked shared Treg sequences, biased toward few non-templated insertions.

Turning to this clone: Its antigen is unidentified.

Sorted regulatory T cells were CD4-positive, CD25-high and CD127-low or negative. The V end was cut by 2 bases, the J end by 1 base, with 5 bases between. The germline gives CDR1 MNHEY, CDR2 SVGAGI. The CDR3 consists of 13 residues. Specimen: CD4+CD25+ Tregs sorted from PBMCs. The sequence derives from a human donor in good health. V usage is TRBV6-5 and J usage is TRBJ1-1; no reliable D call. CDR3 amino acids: CASSYGKNTEAFF. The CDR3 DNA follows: TGTGCCAGCAGTTACGGTAAGAACACTGAAGCTTTCTTT.